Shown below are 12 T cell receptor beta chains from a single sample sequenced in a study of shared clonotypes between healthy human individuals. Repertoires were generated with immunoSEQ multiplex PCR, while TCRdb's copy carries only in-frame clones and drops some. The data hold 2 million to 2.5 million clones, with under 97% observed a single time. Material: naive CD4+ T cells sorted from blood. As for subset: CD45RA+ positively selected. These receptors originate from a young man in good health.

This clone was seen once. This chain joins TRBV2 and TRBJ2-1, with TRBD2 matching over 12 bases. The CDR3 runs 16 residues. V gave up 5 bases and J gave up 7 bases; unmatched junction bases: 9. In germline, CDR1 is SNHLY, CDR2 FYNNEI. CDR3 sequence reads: CASSMRLAGVGNEQFF. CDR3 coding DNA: TGTGCCAGCAGTATGCGACTAGCGGGAGTGGGGAATGAGCAGTTCTTC.

The chain's CDR3 is CASSMLAGKNTGELFF. For the CDR3, the DNA is TGTGCCAGTAGTATGCTGGCAGGGAAGAACACCGGGGAGCTGTTTTTT. V and J are TRBV19 and TRBJ2-2, with D tentatively TRBD1 (5 bases). The CDR3 runs 16 residues. V lost 3 bases to trimming and J lost 1 base, with 12 bases between them. Germline lookup yields CDR1 LNHDA and CDR2 SQIVND (reference sequence).

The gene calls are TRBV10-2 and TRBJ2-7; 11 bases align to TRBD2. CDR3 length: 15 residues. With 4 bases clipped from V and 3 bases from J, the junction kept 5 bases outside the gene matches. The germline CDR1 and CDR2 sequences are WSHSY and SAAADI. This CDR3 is CASSVSSGGNYEQYF. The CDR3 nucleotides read TGCGCCAGCAGTGTATCTAGCGGGGGGAACTACGAGCAGTACTTC.

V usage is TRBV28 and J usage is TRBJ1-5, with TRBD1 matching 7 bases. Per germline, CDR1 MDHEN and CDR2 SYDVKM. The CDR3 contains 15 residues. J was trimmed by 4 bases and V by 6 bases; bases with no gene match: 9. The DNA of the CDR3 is TGTGCCAGCAGCCTCGGAGACAGGGCTAATCAGCCCCAGCATTTT. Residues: CASSLGDRANQPQHF.

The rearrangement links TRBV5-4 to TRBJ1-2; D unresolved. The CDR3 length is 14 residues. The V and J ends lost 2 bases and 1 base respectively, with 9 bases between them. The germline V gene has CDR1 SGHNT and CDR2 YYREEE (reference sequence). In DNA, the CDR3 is TGTGCCAGCAGCTTCAATTGGGTTAACTATGGCTACACCTTC. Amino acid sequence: CASSFNWVNYGYTF.

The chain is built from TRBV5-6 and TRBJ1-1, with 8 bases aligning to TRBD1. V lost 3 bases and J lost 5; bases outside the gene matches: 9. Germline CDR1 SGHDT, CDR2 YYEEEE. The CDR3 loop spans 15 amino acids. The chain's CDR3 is CASSWVDRDSTEAFF. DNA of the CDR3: TGTGCCAGCAGCTGGGTGGACAGGGACTCTACTGAAGCTTTCTTT.

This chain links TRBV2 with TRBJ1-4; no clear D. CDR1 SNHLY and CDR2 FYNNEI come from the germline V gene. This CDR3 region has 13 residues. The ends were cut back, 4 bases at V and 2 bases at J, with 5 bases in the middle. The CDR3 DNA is TGTGCCAGCAGTGCAGAGACTAATGAAAAACTGTTTTTT. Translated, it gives CASSAETNEKLFF.

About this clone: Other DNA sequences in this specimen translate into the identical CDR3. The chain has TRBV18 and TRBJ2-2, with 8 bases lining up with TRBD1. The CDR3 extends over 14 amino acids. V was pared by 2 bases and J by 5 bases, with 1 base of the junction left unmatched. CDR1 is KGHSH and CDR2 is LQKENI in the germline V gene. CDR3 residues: CASSPRQGTGELFF. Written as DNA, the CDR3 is TGTGCCAGCTCACCAAGACAGGGGACCGGGGAGCTGTTTTTT.

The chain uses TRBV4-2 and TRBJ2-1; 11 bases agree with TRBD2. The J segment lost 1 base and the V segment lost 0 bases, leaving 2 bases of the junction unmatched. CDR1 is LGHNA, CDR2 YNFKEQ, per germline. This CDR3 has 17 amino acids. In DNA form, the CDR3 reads TGTGCCAGCAGCCAAGATCGGACTAGCGGGTCCTACAATGAGCAGTTCTTC. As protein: CASSQDRTSGSYNEQFF.

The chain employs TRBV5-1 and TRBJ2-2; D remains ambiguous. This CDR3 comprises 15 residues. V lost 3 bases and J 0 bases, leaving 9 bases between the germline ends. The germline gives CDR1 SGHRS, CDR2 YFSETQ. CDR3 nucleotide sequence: TGCGCCAGCAGCTCGACTCCGCCGAACACCGGGGAGCTGTTTTTT. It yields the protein CASSSTPPNTGELFF.

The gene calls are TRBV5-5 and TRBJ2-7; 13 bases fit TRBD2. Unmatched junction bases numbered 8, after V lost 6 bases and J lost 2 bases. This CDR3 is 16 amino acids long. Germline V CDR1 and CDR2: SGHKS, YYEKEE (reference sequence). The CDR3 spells CASTYSGLAGTYEQYF. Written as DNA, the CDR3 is TGTGCCAGCACCTACTCGGGACTAGCGGGGACCTACGAGCAGTACTTC.

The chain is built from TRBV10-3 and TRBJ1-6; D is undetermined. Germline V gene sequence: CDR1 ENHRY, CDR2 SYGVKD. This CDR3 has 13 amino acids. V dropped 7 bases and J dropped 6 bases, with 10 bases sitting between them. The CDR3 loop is CAINPGSNSPLHF. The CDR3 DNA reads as TGTGCCATCAATCCGGGAAGTAATTCACCCCTCCACTTT.